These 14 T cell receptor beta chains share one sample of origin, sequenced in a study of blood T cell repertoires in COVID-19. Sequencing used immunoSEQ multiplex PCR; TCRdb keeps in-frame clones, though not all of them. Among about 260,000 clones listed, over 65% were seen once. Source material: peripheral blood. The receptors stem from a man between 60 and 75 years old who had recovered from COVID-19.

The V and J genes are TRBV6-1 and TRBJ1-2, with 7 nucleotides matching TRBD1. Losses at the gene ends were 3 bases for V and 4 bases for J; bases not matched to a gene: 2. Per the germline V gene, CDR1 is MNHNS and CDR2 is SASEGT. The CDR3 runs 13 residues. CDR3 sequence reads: CASSETGPYGYTF. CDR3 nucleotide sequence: TGTGCCAGCAGTGAGACAGGGCCCTATGGCTACACCTTC.

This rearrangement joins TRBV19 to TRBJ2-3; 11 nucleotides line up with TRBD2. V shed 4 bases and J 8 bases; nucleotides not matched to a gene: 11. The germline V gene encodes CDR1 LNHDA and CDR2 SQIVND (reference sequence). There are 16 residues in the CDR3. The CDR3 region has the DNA TGTGCCAGTAGTACTATTAGCGGGAGGGCGGGAGGTACGCAGTATTTT. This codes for CASSTISGRAGGTQYF.

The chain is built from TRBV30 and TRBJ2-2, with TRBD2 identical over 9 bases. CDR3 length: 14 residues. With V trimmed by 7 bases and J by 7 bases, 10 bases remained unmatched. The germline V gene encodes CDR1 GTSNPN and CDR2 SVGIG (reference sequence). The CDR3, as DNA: TGTGCCTACCGGAATAGCGGGAGCTTCGGGGAGCTGTTTTTT. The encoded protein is CAYRNSGSFGELFF. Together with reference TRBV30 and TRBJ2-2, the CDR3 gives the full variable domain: SQTIHQWPATLVQPVGSPLSLECTVEGTSNPNLYWYRQAAGRGLQLLFYSVGIGQISSEVPQNLSASRPQDRQFILSSKKLLLSDSGFYLCAYRNSGSFGELFFGEGSRLTVL.

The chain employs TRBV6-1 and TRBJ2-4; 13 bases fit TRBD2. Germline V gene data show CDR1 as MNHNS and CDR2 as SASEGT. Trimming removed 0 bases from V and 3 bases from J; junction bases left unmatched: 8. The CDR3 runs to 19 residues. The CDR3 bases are TGTGCCAGCAGTGAAGCGGGGGGGACTAGCGGGGCCGTCAAAAACATTCAGTACTTC. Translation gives CASSEAGGTSGAVKNIQYF.

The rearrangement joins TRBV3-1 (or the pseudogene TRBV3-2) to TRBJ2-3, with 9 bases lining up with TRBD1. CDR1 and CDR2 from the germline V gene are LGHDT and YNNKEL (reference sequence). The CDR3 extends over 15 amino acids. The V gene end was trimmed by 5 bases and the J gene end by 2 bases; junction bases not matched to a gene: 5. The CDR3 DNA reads TGTGCCAGCAGCTTTGGGACAGGGCACACAGATACGCAGTATTTT. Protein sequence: CASSFGTGHTDTQYF.

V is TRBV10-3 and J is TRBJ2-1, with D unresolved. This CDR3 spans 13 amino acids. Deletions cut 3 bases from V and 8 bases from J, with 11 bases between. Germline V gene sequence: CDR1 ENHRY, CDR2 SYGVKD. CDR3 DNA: TGTGCCATCAGTGATACCCTGAACTATGAGCAGTTCTTC. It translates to CAISDTLNYEQFF.

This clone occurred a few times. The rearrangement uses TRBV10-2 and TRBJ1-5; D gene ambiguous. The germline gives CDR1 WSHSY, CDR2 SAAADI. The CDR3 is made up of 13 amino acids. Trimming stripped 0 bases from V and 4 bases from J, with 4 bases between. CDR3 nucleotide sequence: TGCGCCAGCAGTGAGTCGGCAAATCAGCCCCAGCATTTT. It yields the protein CASSESANQPQHF.

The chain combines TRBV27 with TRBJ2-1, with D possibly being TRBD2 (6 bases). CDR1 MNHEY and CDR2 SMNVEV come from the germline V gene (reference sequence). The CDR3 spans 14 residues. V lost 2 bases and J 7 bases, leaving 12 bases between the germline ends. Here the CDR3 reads CASSLRGLNNEQFF. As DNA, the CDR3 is TGTGCCAGCAGTTTAAGGGGACTGAATAATGAGCAGTTCTTC.

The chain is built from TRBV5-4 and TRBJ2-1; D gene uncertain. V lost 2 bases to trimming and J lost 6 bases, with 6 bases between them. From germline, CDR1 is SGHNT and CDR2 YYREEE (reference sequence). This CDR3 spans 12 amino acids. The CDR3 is CASSFSRNEQFF. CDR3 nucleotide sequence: TGTGCCAGCAGCTTTAGCCGCAATGAGCAGTTCTTC.

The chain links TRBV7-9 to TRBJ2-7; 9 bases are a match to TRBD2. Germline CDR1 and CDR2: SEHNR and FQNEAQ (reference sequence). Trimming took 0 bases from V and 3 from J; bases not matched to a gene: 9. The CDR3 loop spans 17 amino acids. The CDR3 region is CASSLAAGGPFSYEQYF. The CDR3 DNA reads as TGTGCCAGCAGCTTAGCGGCGGGAGGGCCGTTCAGCTACGAGCAGTACTTC.

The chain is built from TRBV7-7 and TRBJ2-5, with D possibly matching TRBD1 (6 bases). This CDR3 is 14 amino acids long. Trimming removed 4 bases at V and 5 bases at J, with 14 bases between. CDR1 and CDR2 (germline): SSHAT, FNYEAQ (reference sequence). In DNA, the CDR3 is TGTGCCAGCAGCTCAACAGGGCTGGGGGAGACCCAGTACTTC. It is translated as CASSSTGLGETQYF.

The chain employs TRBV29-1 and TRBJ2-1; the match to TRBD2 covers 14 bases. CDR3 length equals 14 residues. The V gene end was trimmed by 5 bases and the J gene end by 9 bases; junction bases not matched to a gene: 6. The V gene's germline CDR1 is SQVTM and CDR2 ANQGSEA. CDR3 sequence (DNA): TGCAGCGTTCAGGGACTAGCGGGGGCGGGTGAGCAGTTCTTC. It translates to CSVQGLAGAGEQFF.

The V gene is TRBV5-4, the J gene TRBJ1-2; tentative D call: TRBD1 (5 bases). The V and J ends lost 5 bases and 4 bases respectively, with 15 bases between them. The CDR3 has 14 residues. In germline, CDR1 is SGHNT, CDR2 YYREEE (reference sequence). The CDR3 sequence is CASSGGGDVYGYTF. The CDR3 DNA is TGTGCCAGCAGTGGGGGGGGTGACGTCTATGGCTACACCTTC.

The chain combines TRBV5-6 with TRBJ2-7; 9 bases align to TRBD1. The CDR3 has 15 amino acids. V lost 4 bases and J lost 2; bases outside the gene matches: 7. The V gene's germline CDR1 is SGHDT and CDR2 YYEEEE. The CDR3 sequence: CASSPGTGFTYEQYF. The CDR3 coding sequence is TGTGCCAGCAGCCCCGGGACAGGGTTCACCTACGAGCAGTACTTC.